This TCR beta chain came from a study of PD-L1 blockade in urothelial cancer. This CDR3 has 13 residues. The ends were cut back, 1 base at V and 3 bases at J, with 6 bases in the middle. Germline V gene lookup returns CDR1 SGHTA and CDR2 FQGTGA. Only in-frame clones appear in the TCRdb table, and some are missing; sequencing was by immunoSEQ multiplex PCR. Of 85,000 to 95,000 clones in the sample, around 90% are singletons; the top ten hold 1.5% to 2%. This sample's time point: pretreatment peripheral blood. This receptor was identified in a man in his 60s with urothelial cancer. The sequences come from PBMCs, collected around atezolizumab (anti-PD-L1) treatment. This rearrangement joins TRBV7-3 to TRBJ1-2; no definite D call. CDR3 amino acids: CASSLSQDYGYTF. CDR3 DNA: TGTGCCAGCAGCTTAAGTCAGGACTATGGCTACACCTTC.